The 5 T cell receptor beta chains below all came from one sample that was sequenced in a study of T cell responses to AZD1222 COVID-19 vaccine. Sequenced by immunoSEQ multiplex PCR; TCRdb stores in-frame clones only, minus some. The sample records 120,000 or so clones, 80% to 95% being singletons. The sample here was peripheral blood, taken 28 days after the second AZD1222 dose. Receptors were obtained from an adult who received the AZD1222 COVID-19 vaccine.

This clone was counted between two and nine times. The V and J genes are TRBV12-3 or TRBV12-4 and TRBJ2-1, with D hard to call. Trimming shortened V by 2 bases and J by 7 bases, and 9 bases separated the two germline ends. This CDR3 spans 13 amino acids. The CDR3 DNA reads TGTGCCAGCAGTTTAATGGCCGGAAATGAGCAGTTCTTC. Protein: CASSLMAGNEQFF.

V and J are TRBV30 and TRBJ1-6; D is unclear. The V end was cut by 1 base, the J end by 7 bases, with 11 bases between. The CDR3 totals 14 residues. Germline lookup yields CDR1 GTSNPN and CDR2 SVGIG (reference sequence). CDR3 DNA sequence: TGTGCCTGGAGTGGAGGGTATAGGAATTCACCCCTCCACTTT. Its protein product is CAWSGGYRNSPLHF. Full variable domain (remainder filled in from reference TRBV30 and TRBJ1-6): SQTIHQWPATLVQPVGSPLSLECTVEGTSNPNLYWYRQAAGRGLQLLFYSVGIGQISSEVPQNLSASRPQDRQFILSSKKLLLSDSGFYLCAWSGGYRNSPLHFGNGTRLTVT.

The gene calls are TRBV9 and TRBJ2-7; no reliable D call. Germline values: CDR1 SGDLS, CDR2 YYNGEE. The germline V and J ends were trimmed by 2 bases and 9 bases, with 12 bases remaining between them. The CDR3 is 12 residues long. This chain's CDR3 is CASSVHGVGQYF. The CDR3 coding sequence is TGTGCCAGCAGCGTCCATGGGGTTGGGCAGTACTTC.

V and J are TRBV5-6 and TRBJ2-5; the D gene is possibly TRBD2 (5 bases). The ends were cut back, 0 bases at V and 5 bases at J, with 8 bases in the middle. The CDR3 has 13 residues. Looked up from germline, CDR1 is SGHDT and CDR2 is YYEEEE. CDR3 region: CASSLGGPETQYF. The CDR3 bases are TGTGCCAGCAGCTTGGGCGGGCCGGAGACCCAGTACTTC.

The chain joins TRBV10-3 to TRBJ1-2; D may be TRBD1 (5 bases). The CDR3 runs 15 residues. Trimming removed 10 bases from V and 4 bases from J, with 22 bases in between. CDR1 and CDR2 from the germline V gene are ENHRY and SYGVKD. Here the CDR3 reads CASLDYAGRGYGYTF. CDR3 nucleotides: TGTGCCAGTCTTGATTACGCGGGGCGCGGCTATGGCTACACCTTC.